One sample yielded the 16 T cell receptor beta chains listed below, sequenced in a study of OX40 agonist ivuxolimab in advanced cancers. The method was immunoSEQ multiplex PCR; TCRdb's version includes in-frame clones alone and lacks a portion of them. The table includes more than 75,000 clones, over 75% detected once. The starting material was CD4+ or CD8+ T cells sorted from blood, obtained in a trial of the OX40 agonist ivuxolimab. Every receptor here comes from an adult with an advanced solid tumor such as melanoma, head and neck, liver or kidney cancer.

The chain carries TRBV29-1 and TRBJ2-5, with D unclear. Germline V lookup: CDR1 SQVTM, CDR2 ANQGSEA. V lost 3 bases, J lost 1 base, and 6 bases lay in between. The CDR3 consists of 12 residues. Here the CDR3 reads CSVDNSQETQYF. CDR3 coding DNA: TGCAGCGTTGACAACAGCCAAGAGACCCAGTACTTC.

The V and J genes are TRBV4-1 and TRBJ2-1; D is unresolved. This CDR3 contains 15 residues. The V end was cut by 0 bases, the J end by 3 bases, with 9 bases between. Germline lookup yields CDR1 MGHRA and CDR2 YSYEKL. The CDR3, as DNA: TGCGCCAGCAGCCAAGATCAGGCCGACTACAATGAGCAGTTCTTC. Amino acids: CASSQDQADYNEQFF.

This clone was detected only once. The rearrangement uses TRBV5-1 and TRBJ1-1, with unresolved D. This CDR3 region has 13 residues. The V and J ends lost 0 bases and 1 base respectively, with 4 bases between them. The germline V gene has CDR1 SGHRS and CDR2 YFSETQ. The CDR3 nucleotides are TGCGCCAGCAGCTTGGGCAAGAACACTGAAGCTTTCTTT. This codes for CASSLGKNTEAFF.

The chain employs TRBV19 and TRBJ2-3, with D possibly being TRBD1 or TRBD2 (6 bases each). The length of the CDR3 is 15 residues. The germline CDR1 and CDR2 sequences are LNHDA and SQIVND (reference sequence). The V and J ends lost 3 bases and 2 bases respectively, with 12 bases between them. DNA of the CDR3: TGTGCCAGTAGTATTGCGGGACACTACACAGATACGCAGTATTTT. Protein sequence: CASSIAGHYTDTQYF.

The chain has TRBV7-9 and TRBJ1-1, with D possibly being TRBD1 (6 bases). V lost 1 base and J lost 11, with 20 bases in between. The CDR3 is 15 amino acids. CDR1 SEHNR and CDR2 FQNEAQ come from the germline V gene (reference sequence). The CDR3 coding sequence is TGTGCCAGCAGCTTAGATATCGGACAGACCTTGCGGGCTTTCTTT. Its translation is CASSLDIGQTLRAFF.

The V gene is TRBV5-4, the J gene TRBJ2-7; 7 bases agree with TRBD1. Germline CDR1 and CDR2: SGHNT and YYREEE (reference sequence). The CDR3 is 14 residues long. V shed 0 bases and J 1 base; nucleotides not matched to a gene: 1. Here the CDR3 reads CASSLGQGSYEQYF. In DNA, the CDR3 is TGTGCCAGCAGCTTGGGACAGGGATCCTACGAGCAGTACTTC.

V is TRBV27 and J is TRBJ1-4, with D tentatively TRBD1 (5 bases). Germline V lookup: CDR1 MNHEY, CDR2 SMNVEV (reference sequence). V shed 4 bases and J shed 6 bases, with 12 bases lying between them. The CDR3 totals 14 residues. The CDR3 DNA reads TGTGCCAGCAGTTCTTCAGGGAGAGATGAAAAACTGTTTTTT. Its translation is CASSSSGRDEKLFF.

The rearrangement links TRBV6-1 to TRBJ2-1; 7 bases map to TRBD2. The CDR3 runs 14 residues. Germline CDR1 and CDR2: MNHNS and SASEGT. V shed 3 bases, J shed 8 bases, and the junction held 7 bases outside the gene matches. The CDR3 DNA reads as TGTGCCAGCAGTGAGGTCCGCGGGGGATATGAGCAGTTCTTC. Its translation is CASSEVRGGYEQFF.

V usage is TRBV12-5 and J usage is TRBJ1-2; D gene ambiguous. CDR3 size: 15 residues. Germline loops: CDR1 LGHNT, CDR2 FRNRAP. V lost 1 base and J 0 bases, leaving 9 bases between the germline ends. CDR3 amino acids: CASGLEGWANYGYTF. The CDR3 bases are TGTGCTAGTGGTTTGGAGGGATGGGCTAACTATGGCTACACCTTC. The entire variable domain, with the rest obtained from reference TRBV12-5 and TRBJ1-2, is as follows: DARVTQTPRHKVTEMGQEVTMRCQPILGHNTVFWYRQTMMQGLELLAYFRNRAPLDDSGMPKDRFSAEMPDATLATLKIQPSEPRDSAVYFCASGLEGWANYGYTFGSGTRLTVV.

V is TRBV6-6 and J is TRBJ1-1; 10 bases agree with TRBD1. Germline-derived CDR1 and CDR2 are MNHNY and SVGAGI (reference sequence). The CDR3 runs 15 residues. The V segment lost 5 bases and the J segment 4 bases; nucleotides outside the gene matches: 7. The CDR3 loop reads CASSRTGGTGTEAFF. The CDR3 nucleotides read TGTGCCAGCAGTCGGACAGGGGGGACCGGCACTGAAGCTTTCTTT.

This clone was picked up one time. The chain is built from TRBV9 and TRBJ1-2; TRBD1 is a possible D gene (5 bases). The CDR3 loop spans 13 amino acids. Looked up from germline, CDR1 is SGDLS and CDR2 is YYNGEE. V was clipped by 6 bases and J by 7 bases, with 16 bases between them. The CDR3 nucleotides are TGTGCCAGCAATCGCCGGGGGGAGGGTGGCTACACCTTC. Its translation is CASNRRGEGGYTF.

This chain connects TRBV6-6 to TRBJ1-2; possibly TRBD1 for D (6 bases). The CDR3 has 14 amino acids. V shed 5 bases and J shed 8 bases, with 18 bases lying between them. Germline assignment: CDR1 MNHNY and CDR2 SVGAGI (reference sequence). Here the CDR3 DNA reads TGTGCCAGCAGTAGGGGGACGGGCCAGGAGGGCTACACCTTC. It translates to CASSRGTGQEGYTF.

The CDR3 protein is CASSQSSPGPNEKLFF. Here the CDR3 DNA reads TGTGCCAGCAGCCAATCCTCTCCGGGACCTAATGAAAAACTGTTTTTT. V and J are TRBV14 and TRBJ1-4; D may be TRBD1 (5 bases). Germline V gene data show CDR1 as SGHDN and CDR2 as FVKESK. CDR3 length equals 16 residues. Trimming took off 2 bases at V and 3 bases at J, with 13 bases between the two ends.

About this clone itself: Other DNA sequences in the sample encode the same CDR3. The chain combines TRBV30 with TRBJ2-6; the D is unclear. Trimming cost V 0 bases and J 4 bases, with 10 bases left between them. The germline V gene encodes CDR1 GTSNPN and CDR2 SVGIG (reference sequence). This CDR3 spans 15 amino acids. The CDR3 DNA reads TGTGCCTGGAGTGTTGGTGGATACGGGGCCAACGTCCTGACTTTC. Translating it yields CAWSVGGYGANVLTF.

The rearrangement links TRBV5-8 to TRBJ1-5, with 8 bases identical to TRBD1. V was clipped by 4 bases and J by 6 bases; unmatched bases: 6. Looked up from germline, CDR1 is SGHTS and CDR2 is YDEGEE. The CDR3 sequence is 14 residues long. The CDR3: CASSLGQGGQPQHF. DNA for the CDR3: TGTGCCAGCAGCCTCGGACAGGGAGGTCAGCCCCAGCATTTT.

V and J are TRBV6-5 and TRBJ2-5, with TRBD1 identical over 9 bases. Germline-derived CDR1 and CDR2 are MNHEY and SVGAGI. The CDR3 length is 12 residues. V lost 9 bases and J lost 4; bases outside the gene matches: 3. The CDR3 DNA follows: TGTGCCAGTACGGACAGGGGAGAGACCCAGTACTTC. Protein product: CASTDRGETQYF.